This TCR beta chain came from a study of OX40 agonist ivuxolimab in advanced cancers. Looking at the study overall: Ivuxolimab was a fully human IgG2 agonistic monoclonal antibody targeting the costimulatory receptor OX40 (CD134). Intravenous ivuxolimab was administered to patients every 2 weeks at six dose levels: 0.01, 0.1, 0.3, 1.5, 3 and 10 mg/kg. Among the 52 dose-escalation patients, about 20 had hepatocellular carcinoma, some 15 melanoma, 9 renal cell carcinoma and 9 head and neck cancer. In the dose-escalation cohort, 82.7% of patients were male, and the mean age was roughly 60 years, with a range of about 23 to 90. Prior anti-PD-1, anti-PD-L1 or anti-CTLA-4 therapy was permitted, and approximately 40% of dose-escalation patients had received checkpoint inhibitors. Partial responses were achieved by three dose-escalation patients, of whom one had hepatocellular carcinoma and two had cutaneous melanoma. Peripheral TCRbeta sequencing aimed to test whether ivuxolimab altered TCR sequence diversity and caused clonal T-cell expansion. The paper describes the monotherapy dose-escalation part (N of about 57 patients) of the phase I trial of ivuxolimab.

A word on this clone: Its antigen remains unidentified. Base qualities are missing; no much larger clone stands one base away.

What the work shows at the level of the full study, not this receptor alone: Clonal expansion of both CD4+ and CD8+ blood T cells was observed from baseline to week 6 at doses 0.1 to 3.0 mg/kg. Low levels of normalized T-cell clonal expansion were also seen in some patients who did not respond. Which antigens the clonally expanded peripheral T cells were specific for was not determined. After ivuxolimab, CD8+ T cells had more expanded clones than CD4+ T cells on average. Partial responders in the 0.1-3.0 mg/kg groups had among the lowest normalized peripheral clonal expansion, especially among CD8+ T cells.

The germline V gene encodes CDR1 SGHTA and CDR2 FQGNSA. Relative to germline, V is 2 bases shorter and J is 10 bases shorter, with 9 bases between their ends. Counted from cysteine to phenylalanine, this CDR3 has 12 amino acids. The CDR3 DNA has 36 bases and is translated from base 1. To sequence the TCRbeta CDR3 region, genomic DNA was isolated from the sorted cells. The immunoSEQ Assay was used to sequence the TCRbeta CDR3 regions. Drawn from immuneACCESS, this table holds only the in-frame rearrangements with V and J called that TCRdb kept. Clones are partly lost; checked studies trace under half to an unresolved V gene and leave the rest unexplained. The sample has fewer than 85,000 clones on record, about 89% of them singletons. The ten largest clonotypes hold approximately 0.39% of the sample. The trial excluded patients who had a history of autoimmune disease or who were on systemic immunosuppression. Peripheral blood for TCR sequencing was collected from all dose cohorts at baseline, on cycle 4 day 1, and on cycle 7 day 1. Samples were obtained from an open-label, multicenter, first-in-human phase I dose-escalation trial of ivuxolimab. Adults with locally advanced or metastatic melanoma, renal cell carcinoma, hepatocellular carcinoma or head and neck squamous cell carcinoma were enrolled in the trial. CD4+ and CD8+ T cells were sorted separately from peripheral blood before TCR sequencing.

The source of this sequence is an adult with an advanced solid tumor such as melanoma, head and neck, liver or kidney cancer. Recombination connected TRBV7-2 to TRBJ2-1, with the D gene not confidently named. Sample: CD4+ or CD8+ T cells sorted from blood, taken in a trial of the OX40 agonist ivuxolimab. The CDR3 in this case is CASSLLDREQFF. The DNA reads TGTGCCAGCAGCTTATTGGACCGGGAGCAGTTCTTC.